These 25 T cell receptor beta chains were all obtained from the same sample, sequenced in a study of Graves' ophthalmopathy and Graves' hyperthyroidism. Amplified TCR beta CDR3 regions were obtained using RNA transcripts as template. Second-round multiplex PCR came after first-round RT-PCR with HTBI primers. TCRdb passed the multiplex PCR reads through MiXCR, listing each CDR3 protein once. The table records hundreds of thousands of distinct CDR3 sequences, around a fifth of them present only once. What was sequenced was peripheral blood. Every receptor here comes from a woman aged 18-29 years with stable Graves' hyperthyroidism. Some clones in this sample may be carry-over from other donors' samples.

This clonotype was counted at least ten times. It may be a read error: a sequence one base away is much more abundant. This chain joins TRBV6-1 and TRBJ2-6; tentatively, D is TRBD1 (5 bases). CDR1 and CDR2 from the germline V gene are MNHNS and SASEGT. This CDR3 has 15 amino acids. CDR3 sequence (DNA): TGTGCCAGCAGACGCAGCGATTCTGGGGCCAACGCCCTGACTTTC. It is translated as CASRRSDSGANALTF.

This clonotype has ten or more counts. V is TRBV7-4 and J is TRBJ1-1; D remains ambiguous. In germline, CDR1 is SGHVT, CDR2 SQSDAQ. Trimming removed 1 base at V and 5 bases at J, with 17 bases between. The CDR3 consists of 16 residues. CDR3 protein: CASSLEIKREWTEAFF. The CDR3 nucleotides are TGTGCCAGCAGCTTAGAGATCAAGAGGGAATGGACTGAAGCTTTCTTT.

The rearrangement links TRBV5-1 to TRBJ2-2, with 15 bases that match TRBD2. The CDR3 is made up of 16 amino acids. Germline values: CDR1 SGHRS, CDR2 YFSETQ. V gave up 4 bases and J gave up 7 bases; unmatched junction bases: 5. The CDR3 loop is CASSNGLAGGHGELFF. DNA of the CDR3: TGCGCCAGCAGCAACGGACTAGCGGGGGGGCACGGGGAGCTGTTTTTT.

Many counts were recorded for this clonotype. CDR3 protein: CSVAGSTETQYF. The CDR3 region has the DNA TGCAGCGTTGCGGGCAGTACGGAGACCCAGTACTTC. The chain carries TRBV29-1 and TRBJ2-5; D gene uncertain. This CDR3 contains 12 residues. Trimming shortened V by 4 bases and J by 5 bases, and 11 bases separated the two germline ends. Germline CDR1 reads SQVTM; CDR2 reads ANQGSEA.

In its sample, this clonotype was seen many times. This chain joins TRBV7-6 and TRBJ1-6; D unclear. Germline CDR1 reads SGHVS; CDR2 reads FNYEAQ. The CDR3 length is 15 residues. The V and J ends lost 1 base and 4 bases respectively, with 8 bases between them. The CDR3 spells CASSLGSRYNSPLHF. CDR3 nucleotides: TGTGCCAGCAGCTTAGGCTCGAGGTATAATTCACCCCTCCACTTT.

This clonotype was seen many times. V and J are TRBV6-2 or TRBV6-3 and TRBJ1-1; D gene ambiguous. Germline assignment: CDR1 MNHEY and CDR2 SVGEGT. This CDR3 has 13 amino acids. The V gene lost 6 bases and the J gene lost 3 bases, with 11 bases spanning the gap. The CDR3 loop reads CASSSSWYTEAFF. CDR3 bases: TGTGCCAGCAGCTCAAGTTGGTACACTGAAGCTTTCTTT.

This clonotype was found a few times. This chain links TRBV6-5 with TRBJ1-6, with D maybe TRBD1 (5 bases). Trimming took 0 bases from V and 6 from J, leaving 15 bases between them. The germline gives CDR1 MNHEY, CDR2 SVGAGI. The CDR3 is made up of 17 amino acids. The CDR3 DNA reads TGTGCCAGCAGTTACTCCCAGGGCCGGGCCTCTAATTCACCCCTCCACTTT. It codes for CASSYSQGRASNSPLHF.

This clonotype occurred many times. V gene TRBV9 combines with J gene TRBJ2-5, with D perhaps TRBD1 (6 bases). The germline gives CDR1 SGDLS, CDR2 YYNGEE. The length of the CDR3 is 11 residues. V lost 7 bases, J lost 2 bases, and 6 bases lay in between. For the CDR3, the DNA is TGTGCCAGCGGACAGCAAGAGACCCAGTACTTC. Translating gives CASGQQETQYF.

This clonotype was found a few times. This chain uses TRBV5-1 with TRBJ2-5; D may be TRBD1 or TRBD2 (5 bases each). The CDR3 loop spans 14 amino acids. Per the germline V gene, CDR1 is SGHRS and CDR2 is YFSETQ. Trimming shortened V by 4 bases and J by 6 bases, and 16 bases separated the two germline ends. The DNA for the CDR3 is TGCGCCAGCAGCCTTCAAGGGACGGGAAAGACCCAGTACTTC. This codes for CASSLQGTGKTQYF.

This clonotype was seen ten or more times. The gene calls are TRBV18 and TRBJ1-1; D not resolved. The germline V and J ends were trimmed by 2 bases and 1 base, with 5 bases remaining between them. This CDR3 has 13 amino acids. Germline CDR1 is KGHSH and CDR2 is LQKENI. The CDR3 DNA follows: TGTGCCAGCTCACCAGGGGAGAACACTGAAGCTTTCTTT. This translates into CASSPGENTEAFF. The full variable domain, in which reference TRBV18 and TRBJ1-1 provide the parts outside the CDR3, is NAGVMQNPRHLVRRRGQEARLRCSPMKGHSHVYWYRQLPEEGLKFMVYLQKENIIDESGMPKERFSAEFPKEGPSILRIQQVVRGDSAAYFCASSPGENTEAFFGQGTRLTVV.

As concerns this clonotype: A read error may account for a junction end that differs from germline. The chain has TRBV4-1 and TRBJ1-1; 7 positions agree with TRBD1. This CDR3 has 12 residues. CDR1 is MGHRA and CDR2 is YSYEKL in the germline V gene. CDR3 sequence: CASSQPGQQISF. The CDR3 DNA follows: TGCGCCAGCAGCCAGCCGGGACAGCAAATCTCCTTT.

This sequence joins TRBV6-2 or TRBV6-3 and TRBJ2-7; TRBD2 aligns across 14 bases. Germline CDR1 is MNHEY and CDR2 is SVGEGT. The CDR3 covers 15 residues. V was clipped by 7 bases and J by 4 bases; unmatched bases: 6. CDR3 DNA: TGTGCCAGCAAGGCGGGACTAGCGGGAGTTTACGAGCAGTACTTC. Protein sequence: CASKAGLAGVYEQYF.

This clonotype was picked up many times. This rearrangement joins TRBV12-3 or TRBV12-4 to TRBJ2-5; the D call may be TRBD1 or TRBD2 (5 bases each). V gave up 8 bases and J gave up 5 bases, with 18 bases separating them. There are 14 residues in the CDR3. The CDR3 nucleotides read TGTGCCAGCCTATCTCCCCGGGACGGGGAGACCCAGTACTTC. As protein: CASLSPRDGETQYF.

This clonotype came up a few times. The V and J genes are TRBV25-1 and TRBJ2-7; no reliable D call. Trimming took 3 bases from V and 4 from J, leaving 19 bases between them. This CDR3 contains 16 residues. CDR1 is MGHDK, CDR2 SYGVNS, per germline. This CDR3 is CASSDTTKVPPYEQYF. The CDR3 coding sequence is TGTGCCAGCAGTGACACTACTAAAGTTCCACCTTACGAGCAGTACTTC.

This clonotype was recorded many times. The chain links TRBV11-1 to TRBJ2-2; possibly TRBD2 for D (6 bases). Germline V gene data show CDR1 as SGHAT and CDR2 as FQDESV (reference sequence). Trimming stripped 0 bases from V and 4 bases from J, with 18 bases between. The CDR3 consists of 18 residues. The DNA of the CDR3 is TGTGCCAGCAGCTTAGCCAACTTCGGGGGAAGTACCACCGGGGAGCTGTTTTTT. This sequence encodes CASSLANFGGSTTGELFF. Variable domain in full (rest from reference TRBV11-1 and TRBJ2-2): EAEVAQSPRYKITEKSQAVAFWCDPISGHATLYWYRQILGQGPELLVQFQDESVVDDSQLPKDRFSAERLKGVDSTLKIQPAELGDSAMYLCASSLANFGGSTTGELFFGEGSRLTVL.

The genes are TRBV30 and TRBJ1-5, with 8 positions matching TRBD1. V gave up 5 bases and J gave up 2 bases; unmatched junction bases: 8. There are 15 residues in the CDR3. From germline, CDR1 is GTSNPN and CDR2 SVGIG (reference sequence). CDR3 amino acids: CAWDPGQAGNQPQHF. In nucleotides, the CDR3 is TGTGCCTGGGACCCGGGACAGGCCGGCAATCAGCCCCAGCATTTT.

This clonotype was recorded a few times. This chain's CDR3 is CASRTGGNSYEQYF. CDR3 nucleotide sequence: TGTGCCAGCAGGACAGGGGGTAACTCCTACGAGCAGTACTTC. This chain links TRBV7-2 with TRBJ2-7; 9 bases agree with TRBD1. CDR1 is SGHTA, CDR2 FQGNSA, per germline. V trimming: 6 bases; J trimming: 0 bases; junction bases outside the gene matches: 3. The CDR3 covers 14 residues.

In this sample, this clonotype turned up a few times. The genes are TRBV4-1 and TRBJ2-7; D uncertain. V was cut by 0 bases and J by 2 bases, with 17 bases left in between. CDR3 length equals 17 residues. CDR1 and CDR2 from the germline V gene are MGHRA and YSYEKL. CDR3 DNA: TGCGCCAGCAGCCAAGATTCTAGGGAAACCCTCCCCTACGAGCAGTACTTC. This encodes CASSQDSRETLPYEQYF.

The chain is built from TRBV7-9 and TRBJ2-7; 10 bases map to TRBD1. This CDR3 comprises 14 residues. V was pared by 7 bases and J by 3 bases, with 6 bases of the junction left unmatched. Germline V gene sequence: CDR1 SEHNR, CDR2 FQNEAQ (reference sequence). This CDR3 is CASTRQGAFYEQYF. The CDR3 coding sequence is TGTGCCAGCACCAGACAGGGGGCTTTCTACGAGCAGTACTTC.

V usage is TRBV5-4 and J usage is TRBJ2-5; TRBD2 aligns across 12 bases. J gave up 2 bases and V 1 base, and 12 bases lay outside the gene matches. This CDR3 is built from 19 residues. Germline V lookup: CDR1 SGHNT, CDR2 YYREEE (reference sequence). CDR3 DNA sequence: TGTGCCAGCAGCTTGCTAGCGGGGGGGCTCAGTGGGGCACAAGAGACCCAGTACTTC. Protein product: CASSLLAGGLSGAQETQYF.

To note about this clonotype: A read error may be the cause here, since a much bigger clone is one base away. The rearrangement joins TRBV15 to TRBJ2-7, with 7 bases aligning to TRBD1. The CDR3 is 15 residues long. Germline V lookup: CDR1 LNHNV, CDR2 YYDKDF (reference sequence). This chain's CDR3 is CATSRDVGTVYEQDF. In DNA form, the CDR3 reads TGTGCCACCAGCAGAGATGTGGGGACAGTATACGAGCAGGACTTC.

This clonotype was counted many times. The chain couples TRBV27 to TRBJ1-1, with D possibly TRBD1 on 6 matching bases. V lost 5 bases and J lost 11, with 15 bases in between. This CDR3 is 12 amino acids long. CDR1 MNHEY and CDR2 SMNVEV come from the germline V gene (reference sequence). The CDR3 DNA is TGTGCCAGCAGTCCGTCGACAGGTTCGGCTTTCTTT. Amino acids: CASSPSTGSAFF.

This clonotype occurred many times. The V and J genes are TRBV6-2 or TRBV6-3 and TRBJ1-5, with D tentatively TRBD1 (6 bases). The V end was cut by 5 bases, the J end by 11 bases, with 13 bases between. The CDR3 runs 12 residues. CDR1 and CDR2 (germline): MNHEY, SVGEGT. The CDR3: CASSPPKGAQHF. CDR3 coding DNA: TGTGCCAGCAGTCCCCCTAAGGGGGCCCAGCATTTT.

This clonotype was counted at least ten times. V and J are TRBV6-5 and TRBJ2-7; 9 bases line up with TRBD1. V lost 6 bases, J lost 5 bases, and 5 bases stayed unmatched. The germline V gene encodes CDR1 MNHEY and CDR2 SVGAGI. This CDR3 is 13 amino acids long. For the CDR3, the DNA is TGTGCCAGCAGGGGACGACAGGGGGACGAGCAGTACTTC. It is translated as CASRGRQGDEQYF.

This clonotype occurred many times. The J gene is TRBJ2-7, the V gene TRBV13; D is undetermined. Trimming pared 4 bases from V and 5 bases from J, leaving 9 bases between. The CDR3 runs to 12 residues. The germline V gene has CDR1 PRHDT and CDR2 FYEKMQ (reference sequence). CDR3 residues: CASSSWGNEQYF. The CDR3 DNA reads TGTGCCAGCAGCTCATGGGGTAACGAGCAGTACTTC.